The 22 T cell receptor beta chains presented below share a single source sample, sequenced in a study of identical twins. TCRdb fed the 5' RACE reads into MiXCR, producing one record per CDR3 protein. There are about 1.7 million distinct CDR3 sequences in the sample; more than 30% occur only once, and around 0.25% lies in the top ten. The sequencing sample was made of cord blood. Source of these receptors: a newborn girl in good health.

In this sample, this clonotype turned up a few times. The chain joins TRBV5-1 to TRBJ2-5; TRBD1 is a possible D gene (5 bases). The germline CDR1 and CDR2 sequences are SGHRS and YFSETQ. Trimming removed 4 bases from V and 11 bases from J, with 21 bases in between. CDR3 length: 14 residues. The CDR3: CASSRRAALNEQYF. CDR3 nucleotide sequence: TGCGCCAGCAGCCGCAGGGCAGCGCTCAATGAGCAGTACTTC.

The rearrangement links TRBV7-9 to TRBJ1-1; tentative D call: TRBD1 (6 bases). CDR3 length equals 17 residues. V was trimmed by 0 bases and J by 4 bases, leaving 18 bases between them. CDR1 and CDR2 (germline): SEHNR, FQNEAQ (reference sequence). The CDR3 DNA sequence: TGTGCCAGCAGCTTAGCTTTAGGGACAAGAAGGGTCACTGAAGCTTTCTTT. Translating it yields CASSLALGTRRVTEAFF.

This clonotype has more than one count but fewer than ten. The chain has TRBV20-1 and TRBJ2-4; the D is unclear. The J call may not be correct, given that the DNA end is closer to TRBJ2-5. This CDR3 comprises 14 residues. Germline CDR1 reads DFQATT; CDR2 reads SNEGSKA (reference sequence). Here the CDR3 DNA reads TGCAGTGCTAGTCTTTCGCGTAGCAGGGAGACCCAGTACTTC. This gives the protein CSASLSRSRETQYF.

This clonotype was detected many times. The V call is TRBV6-5, the J call TRBJ2-3; 12 bases are shared with TRBD2. The V gene end was trimmed by 2 bases and the J gene end by 4 bases; junction bases not matched to a gene: 1. Germline CDR1 reads MNHEY; CDR2 reads SVGAGI. This CDR3 spans 15 amino acids. CDR3 protein: CASSYLAGGADTQYF. In DNA, the CDR3 is TGTGCCAGCAGTTACCTAGCGGGAGGGGCAGATACGCAGTATTTT.

Note on this clonotype: Mismatch with germline at one junction end may stem from a read error. The rearrangement links TRBV7-6 to TRBJ2-3; D is possibly TRBD2 (6 bases). CDR1 and CDR2 from the germline V gene are SGHVS and FNYEAQ. The CDR3 is made up of 15 amino acids. The CDR3 DNA reads TGTGCCAGCAGCTTAGCGGGAGGTTCCACAGATATGCAGTATTTT. It yields the protein CASSLAGGSTDMQYF.

The rearrangement uses TRBV5-1 and TRBJ2-7; a possible D gene is TRBD1 (6 bases). Looked up from germline, CDR1 is SGHRS and CDR2 is YFSETQ. Trimming took 7 bases from V and 3 from J, leaving 17 bases between them. The CDR3 runs 14 residues. The chain's CDR3 is CASGSGQGNYEQYF. The DNA of the CDR3 is TGCGCCAGCGGTTCTGGGCAGGGGAACTACGAGCAGTACTTC.

The chain employs TRBV7-9 and TRBJ2-3, with a weak D call TRBD1 (5 bases). Trimming took 3 bases from V and 2 from J, leaving 12 bases between them. CDR1 is SEHNR and CDR2 is FQNEAQ in the germline V gene (reference sequence). The CDR3 is made up of 15 amino acids. CDR3 DNA sequence: TGTGCCAGCAGCTTCCAGGGCAGGGACACAGATACGCAGTATTTT. It translates to CASSFQGRDTDTQYF.

The chain uses TRBV27 and TRBJ2-3; TRBD2 aligns across 7 bases. The CDR3 covers 17 residues. CDR1 and CDR2 from the germline V gene are MNHEY and SMNVEV (reference sequence). V shed 3 bases and J 2 bases; nucleotides not matched to a gene: 11. CDR3 in amino acids: CASSLKPRGDYTDTQYF. DNA for the CDR3: TGTGCCAGCAGTTTGAAACCCCGGGGGGACTACACAGATACGCAGTATTTT.

J is TRBJ2-1 and V is TRBV27; TRBD2 matches 7 bases. The CDR3 runs 12 residues. The junction had 3 bases not matched to a gene; V was cut back by 9 bases and J by 4 bases. Germline-derived CDR1 and CDR2 are MNHEY and SMNVEV (reference sequence). For the CDR3, the DNA is TGTGCCAGAGCGGGACGGTACAATGAGCAGTTCTTC. Encoded protein: CARAGRYNEQFF.

This clonotype has more than one count but fewer than ten. The chain is built from TRBV10-3 and TRBJ1-6; 10 nucleotides agree with TRBD1. With 6 bases clipped from V and 6 bases from J, the junction kept 2 bases outside the gene matches. Germline V gene data show CDR1 as ENHRY and CDR2 as SYGVKD. CDR3 size: 14 residues. The CDR3 is CAIRDRGSNSPLHF. CDR3 bases: TGTGCCATCAGGGACAGGGGGAGTAATTCACCCCTCCACTTT.

The chain carries TRBV28 and TRBJ2-7; TRBD2 matches 7 bases. Trimming cost V 2 bases and J 4 bases; bases outside gene matches: 8. The CDR3 loop spans 15 amino acids. Germline V gene lookup returns CDR1 MDHEN and CDR2 SYDVKM. The CDR3 DNA is TGTGCCAGCAGTTTAGGCGGGAGCCACTCTTACGAGCAGTACTTC. Its protein is CASSLGGSHSYEQYF.

There are a few counts of this clonotype. The V call is TRBV3-1, the J call TRBJ1-2; TRBD1 might be the D (6 bases). V dropped 1 base and J dropped 0 bases, with 18 bases sitting between them. Germline-derived CDR1 and CDR2 are LGHDT and YNNKEL (reference sequence). This CDR3 has 18 amino acids. In nucleotides, the CDR3 is TGTGCCAGCAGCCAAGTCTTAAAAGACAGGCCCACTAACTATGGCTACACCTTC. Translating gives CASSQVLKDRPTNYGYTF.

A few counts support this clonotype. The chain combines TRBV12-3 or TRBV12-4 with TRBJ2-1, with D unresolved. The CDR3 has 15 residues. The V end was cut by 6 bases, the J end by 1 base, with 13 bases between. Here the CDR3 reads CASSRGPVSYNEQFF. The CDR3 DNA sequence: TGTGCCAGCAGCCGAGGACCAGTGTCCTACAATGAGCAGTTCTTC.

Notes on this clonotype: This sequence is one base from a far larger clone and is likely a read error. The rearrangement uses TRBV7-9 and TRBJ2-7; TRBD2 aligns across 7 bases. Germline V gene sequence: CDR1 SEHNR, CDR2 FQNEAQ (reference sequence). The CDR3 loop spans 14 amino acids. The CDR3 region is CAGSLSGRSYEQYF. For the CDR3, the DNA is TGTGCCGGCAGCTTATCCGGGAGGTCCTACGAGCAGTACTTC.

This clonotype was counted ten times or more. V is TRBV29-1 and J is TRBJ2-1, with TRBD2 matching over 7 bases. Losses at the gene ends were 0 bases for V and 6 bases for J; bases not matched to a gene: 8. Looked up from germline, CDR1 is SQVTM and CDR2 is ANQGSEA. This CDR3 region has 15 residues. The CDR3 DNA reads as TGCAGCGTTGAAGATGGGAGGGAGATTCCCAATGAGCAGTTCTTC. This gives the protein CSVEDGREIPNEQFF.

At least ten counts were recorded for this clonotype. The genes are TRBV5-6 and TRBJ2-4; D gene uncertain. V was shortened by 2 bases and J by 1 base, with 10 bases between the two germline ends. CDR3 length: 15 residues. The V gene's germline CDR1 is SGHDT and CDR2 YYEEEE. The CDR3 bases are TGTGCCAGCAGCTTATTCGGGCTGGCCAAAAACATTCAGTACTTC. Its translation is CASSLFGLAKNIQYF. Complete variable domain (other parts from reference TRBV5-6 and TRBJ2-4): DAGVTQSPTHLIKTRGQQVTLRCSPKSGHDTVSWYQQALGQGPQFIFQYYEEEERQRGNFPDRFSGHQFPNYSSELNVNALLLGDSALYLCASSLFGLAKNIQYFGAGTRLSVL.

This chain joins TRBV12-3 or TRBV12-4 and TRBJ2-2, with 9 bases lining up with TRBD1. The V gene end was trimmed by 6 bases and the J gene end by 0 bases; junction bases not matched to a gene: 5. This CDR3 region has 16 residues. The CDR3 sequence: CASRDRGPSNTGELFF. The CDR3 DNA follows: TGTGCCAGCAGGGACAGGGGTCCCTCGAACACCGGGGAGCTGTTTTTT.

The genes are TRBV20-1 and TRBJ1-6; TRBD1 is a possible D gene (5 bases). This CDR3 spans 13 amino acids. V lost 6 bases and J 6 bases, leaving 12 bases between the germline ends. Germline loops: CDR1 DFQATT, CDR2 SNEGSKA (reference sequence). The CDR3 spells CSAYRIVNSPLHF. For the CDR3, the DNA is TGCAGTGCATACAGGATAGTTAATTCACCCCTCCACTTT.

V and J are TRBV5-1 and TRBJ1-2; TRBD1 agrees at 8 bases. The V gene end was trimmed by 0 bases and the J gene end by 6 bases; junction bases not matched to a gene: 4. The CDR3 has 14 amino acids. Germline values: CDR1 SGHRS, CDR2 YFSETQ. CDR3 bases: TGCGCCAGCAGCTTGGGACAGGGGATAGATGGCTACACCTTC. It specifies CASSLGQGIDGYTF. The full variable domain, in which reference TRBV5-1 and TRBJ1-2 provide the parts outside the CDR3, is KAGVTQTPRYLIKTRGQQVTLSCSPISGHRSVSWYQQTPGQGLQFLFEYFSETQRNKGNFPGRFSGRQFSNSRSEMNVSTLELGDSALYLCASSLGQGIDGYTFGSGTRLTVV.

In its sample, this clonotype was seen many times. This chain's CDR3 is CASRPGTSGPKNIQYF. The CDR3 bases are TGTGCCAGCAGGCCTGGGACTAGCGGACCCAAAAACATTCAGTACTTC. The chain recombines TRBV2 with TRBJ2-4; TRBD2 matches 11 bases. CDR3 length equals 16 residues. CDR1 SNHLY and CDR2 FYNNEI come from the germline V gene. Trimming cost V 6 bases and J 2 bases; bases outside gene matches: 6.

The rearrangement uses TRBV3-1 and TRBJ2-1; 9 nucleotides line up with TRBD2. Germline V gene data show CDR1 as LGHDT and CDR2 as YNNKEL (reference sequence). V shed 3 bases, J shed 7 bases, and the junction held 13 bases outside the gene matches. The CDR3 length is 17 residues. Here the CDR3 reads CASSQIAGTSLLNEQFF. CDR3 coding DNA: TGTGCCAGCAGCCAGATCGCCGGGACTAGCCTGCTGAATGAGCAGTTCTTC.

The chain combines TRBV27 with TRBJ1-1, with TRBD1 as a possible D gene (5 bases). This CDR3 spans 16 amino acids. The V gene's germline CDR1 is MNHEY and CDR2 SMNVEV (reference sequence). V dropped 3 bases and J dropped 0 bases, with 14 bases sitting between them. The CDR3 loop is CASSFWAGRMNTEAFF. The CDR3 DNA reads as TGTGCCAGCAGTTTTTGGGCAGGGAGGATGAACACTGAAGCTTTCTTT.